This record concerns one TCR beta chain sequence. The assay was immunoSEQ multiplex PCR, and TCRdb's table has in-frame clones only and misses some. Of roughly 120,000 clones in the sample, more than 75% were seen once. The data are from a study of control samples from healthy donors and cancer patients. V gave up 4 bases and J gave up 4 bases; unmatched junction bases: 12. There are 16 residues in the CDR3. Germline lookup yields CDR1 SGDLS and CDR2 YYNGEE. V and J are TRBV9 and TRBJ2-7, with 9 bases lining up with TRBD2. This sequence originates from a woman between 65 and 79 years old in good health. The sequencing sample was made of blood. CDR3: CASSQGTSQPLYEQYF. The CDR3 DNA follows: TGTGCCAGCAGCCAGGGGACTAGCCAACCCCTTTACGAGCAGTACTTC. Using reference TRBV9 and TRBJ2-7 for the parts outside the CDR3, the full variable domain is DSGVTQTPKHLITATGQRVTLRCSPRSGDLSVYWYQQSLDQGLQFLIQYYNGEERAKGNILERFSAQQFPDLHSELNLSSLELGDSALYFCASSQGTSQPLYEQYFGPGTRLTVT.